This paragraph reports one T cell receptor (beta chain). The CDR3 has 15 amino acids. Germline V gene data show CDR1 as SQVTM and CDR2 as ANQGSEA. The J segment lost 4 bases and the V segment lost 4 bases, leaving 12 bases of the junction unmatched. The data originate from a study of T-cell memory formation after mild COVID-19. Each CDR3 protein is one row after TCRdb ran MiXCR on the 5' RACE reads. The sample has about 470,000 distinct CDR3 sequences, 25% seen once. The chain combines TRBV29-1 with TRBJ2-5; 7 bases are a match to TRBD1. The clonotype comes from an adult woman who had mild COVID-19 (a few samples of this study predate the infection). Cell type and time point are not known. The material sequenced was PBMCs or a T cell subset sorted from them (not recorded which). CDR3 DNA: TGCAGCGTTGCGAACCGGGTACAGGGGTTAGAGACCCAGTACTTC. Its protein is CSVANRVQGLETQYF.